This T cell receptor beta chain was profiled in a study of beta chain features in type 1 diabetes. This clone was seen only a few times. Trimming shortened V by 0 bases and J by 2 bases, and 11 bases separated the two germline ends. Germline CDR1 SGDLS, CDR2 YYNGEE. This CDR3 region has 15 residues. Investigators reverse transcribed all isolated RNA, so they sequenced expressed TCRB transcripts. Clones were read by immunoSEQ multiplex PCR, and TCRdb kept only the in-frame ones, dropping some. The sample has over 500,000 clones, around 16% seen once. The sequencing sample was made of naive CD4+ T cells from blood. The TCR comes from a young man in good health. V is TRBV9 and J is TRBJ2-5; D is perhaps TRBD1 (6 bases). CDR3 residues: CASSVAQGLQETQYF. CDR3 bases: TGTGCCAGCAGCGTAGCTCAGGGGCTTCAAGAGACCCAGTACTTC.